Below are 18 T cell receptor beta chains sequenced from a single sample in a study of T-cell reconstitution after alpha-beta-depleted transplantation in children. Unique molecular identifiers were incorporated into the prepared TCRbeta library. TCRdb recomputed calls from the PCR reads with MiXCR, one row per CDR3 protein. The sample has more than 150,000 distinct CDR3 sequences, roughly 14% seen once; the top ten hold roughly 13%. The sample was PBMCs from the stem cell graft donor, taken from the stem cell graft. The receptors here all came from a human donor who donated a stem cell graft to a child with acute lymphoblastic leukemia.

V gene TRBV29-1 combines with J gene TRBJ2-5; TRBD2 agrees at 7 bases. Germline V gives CDR1 SQVTM, CDR2 ANQGSEA. The CDR3 is 14 residues long. V shed 7 bases, J shed 5 bases, and the junction held 13 bases outside the gene matches. CDR3 loop: CSAAGREIGETQYF. CDR3 DNA sequence: TGCAGCGCTGCCGGGCGGGAGATCGGGGAGACCCAGTACTTC.

The rearrangement links TRBV5-1 to TRBJ2-6; TRBD1 matches 7 bases. J lost 2 bases, V lost 9 bases, and 14 bases had no gene match. CDR3 length: 17 amino acids. Germline CDR1 is SGHRS and CDR2 is YFSETQ. CDR3 sequence (DNA): TGCGCCAACCCCCGGGGACAGACGAAGACTGGGGCCAACGTCCTGACTTTC. It yields the protein CANPRGQTKTGANVLTF.

The chain recombines TRBV7-2 with TRBJ2-5; 11 bases align to TRBD2. V lost 3 bases, J lost 7 bases, and 25 bases stayed unmatched. This CDR3 is 21 amino acids long. Germline loops: CDR1 SGHTA, CDR2 FQGNSA. CDR3 protein: CASSFRFVGLAAEPRGGTQYF. In DNA, the CDR3 is TGTGCCAGCAGCTTTCGCTTTGTGGGACTAGCGGCCGAACCTCGGGGGGGGACCCAGTACTTC.

At least ten counts were recorded for this clonotype. V and J are TRBV7-9 and TRBJ2-7; 8 bases align to TRBD1. CDR3 length equals 13 residues. CDR1 and CDR2 from the germline V gene are SEHNR and FQNEAQ (reference sequence). The CDR3 spells CAASTGGSYEQYF. The CDR3 DNA follows: TGTGCAGCCAGTACAGGGGGGTCCTACGAGCAGTACTTC. Full variable domain (remainder filled in from reference TRBV7-9 and TRBJ2-7): DTGVSQNPRHKITKRGQNVTFRCDPISEHNRLYWYRQTLGQGPEFLTYFQNEAQLEKSRLLSDRFSAERPKGSFSTLEIQRTEQGDSAMYLCAASTGGSYEQYFGPGTRLTVT.

This clonotype has a count of ten or more. This sequence joins TRBV25-1 and TRBJ2-1; D remains ambiguous. Per germline, CDR1 MGHDK and CDR2 SYGVNS. The V gene lost 7 bases and the J gene lost 7 bases, with 17 bases spanning the gap. This CDR3 has 14 amino acids. The CDR3 reads CASTRIGELNEQFF. The DNA of the CDR3 is TGTGCCAGCACTCGAATTGGGGAACTAAATGAGCAGTTCTTC.

V is TRBV11-2 and J is TRBJ2-7, with TRBD2 matching over 13 bases. CDR3 length equals 16 residues. From germline, CDR1 is SGHAT and CDR2 FQNNGV. J was trimmed by 5 bases and V by 1 base; bases with no gene match: 5. The CDR3 sequence is CASSLAGTSGTDEQYF. The CDR3, as DNA: TGTGCCAGCAGCTTAGCCGGGACTAGCGGGACGGACGAGCAGTACTTC.

This clonotype came up many times. This chain connects TRBV7-2 to TRBJ2-3; 9 bases match TRBD2. Germline CDR1 SGHTA, CDR2 FQGNSA. The CDR3 runs to 16 residues. V trimming: 1 base; J trimming: 5 bases; junction bases outside the gene matches: 7. CDR3 sequence reads: CASSLGGSGSGDTQYF. DNA of the CDR3: TGTGCCAGCAGCTTAGGTGGTAGCGGGAGTGGAGATACGCAGTATTTT.

This clonotype was seen at least ten times. The chain couples TRBV29-1 to TRBJ2-1, with TRBD2 matching over 9 bases. Unmatched junction bases numbered 11, after V lost 6 bases and J lost 2 bases. The CDR3 consists of 16 residues. Looked up from germline, CDR1 is SQVTM and CDR2 is ANQGSEA. The CDR3 loop is CSVGGGRARTYNEQFF. In nucleotides, the CDR3 is TGCAGCGTCGGGGGCGGGAGGGCAAGGACCTACAATGAGCAGTTCTTC.

This clonotype appeared many times. This rearrangement joins TRBV10-2 to TRBJ2-7; no definite D call. CDR3 length: 12 amino acids. V lost 6 bases, J lost 1 base, and 7 bases lay in between. Germline V gene sequence: CDR1 WSHSY, CDR2 SAAADI. CDR3 sequence reads: CASSDGSYEQYF. CDR3 in DNA: TGCGCCAGCAGCGACGGTTCCTACGAGCAGTACTTC.

This clonotype was observed at least ten times. The chain uses TRBV7-6 and TRBJ2-3; D may correspond to TRBD1 or TRBD2 (7 bases each). Germline assignment: CDR1 SGHVS and CDR2 FNYEAQ. V gave up 5 bases and J gave up 4 bases, with 16 bases separating them. This CDR3 is built from 15 residues. CDR3 DNA: TGTGCCAGCAGCCCAGGGGGGGAAGGGCCAGATACGCAGTATTTT. Translating it yields CASSPGGEGPDTQYF.

This clonotype was observed many times. This chain joins TRBV20-1 and TRBJ2-7; D is perhaps TRBD2 (5 bases). Looked up from germline, CDR1 is DFQATT and CDR2 is SNEGSKA (reference sequence). CDR3 size: 12 residues. Trimming shortened V by 3 bases and J by 6 bases, and 12 bases separated the two germline ends. As DNA, the CDR3 is TGCAGTGCTAGGCCTAGCCTTCGCGAGCAGTACTTC. This sequence encodes CSARPSLREQYF.

This sequence joins TRBV5-1 and TRBJ2-7, with a tentative D call TRBD2 (5 bases). Germline CDR1 is SGHRS and CDR2 is YFSETQ. The CDR3 spans 15 residues. V was trimmed by 2 bases and J by 3 bases, leaving 15 bases between them. The CDR3 nucleotides read TGCGCCAGCAGCTTTCGGGAACCCCGGGGCTACGAGCAGTACTTC. Its protein product is CASSFREPRGYEQYF.

Regarding this clonotype: This may be a read error: a much more frequent sequence differs by one nucleotide. The chain uses TRBV5-1 and TRBJ1-1; D gene unclear. The CDR3 sequence is 13 residues long. Per the germline V gene, CDR1 is SGHRS and CDR2 is YFSETQ. The DNA of the CDR3 is TGCGCCAGCAGCTTACAAAGGGCCACTGCAGCTTTCTTT. It specifies CASSLQRATAAFF. The entire variable domain, with the rest obtained from reference TRBV5-1 and TRBJ1-1, is as follows: KAGVTQTPRYLIKTRGQQVTLSCSPISGHRSVSWYQQTPGQGLQFLFEYFSETQRNKGNFPGRFSGRQFSNSRSEMNVSTLELGDSALYLCASSLQRATAAFFGQGTRLTVV.

This clonotype was recorded at least ten times. J is TRBJ1-3 and V is TRBV5-1; weak D call: TRBD1 (5 bases). The CDR3 is 17 amino acids. The V and J ends lost 0 bases and 0 bases respectively, with 13 bases between them. Germline V gene sequence: CDR1 SGHRS, CDR2 YFSETQ. The DNA of the CDR3 is TGCGCCAGCAGCTTGGACTCTGGGGCGGCCTCTGGAAACACCATATATTTT. Protein sequence: CASSLDSGAASGNTIYF.

This clonotype was seen repeatedly, ten times or more. The rearrangement uses TRBV10-3 and TRBJ2-3; TRBD2 aligns across 7 bases. CDR1 and CDR2 (germline): ENHRY, SYGVKD. V dropped 11 bases and J dropped 5; count of bases not matched to a gene: 10. The CDR3 is 13 amino acids. DNA of the CDR3: TGTGCCGTAGACGGGGGGATAGGAGATACGCAGTATTTT. It yields the protein CAVDGGIGDTQYF.

Notes on this clonotype: A much larger clone differs by one base, so this may be a read error. The gene calls are TRBV3-1 and TRBJ2-1, with D tentatively TRBD1 (6 bases). The end of the DNA fits TRBJ2-7 better, so the J call may be wrong. CDR1 and CDR2 from the germline V gene are LGHDT and YNNKEL (reference sequence). The CDR3 is 13 residues long. CDR3 in DNA: TGTGCCAGCAGGAATATACAGGGTGGTGAGCAGTACTTC. Translating gives CASRNIQGGEQYF.

This clonotype was detected a few times. As DNA, the CDR3 is TGTGCCAGCAGCTTATCCCCGGGGGTGCGGGAGGGCCTCAATGAGCAGTTCTTC. Its protein product is CASSLSPGVREGLNEQFF. This chain uses TRBV11-2 with TRBJ2-1; the match to TRBD2 covers 9 bases. V lost 2 bases, J lost 6 bases, and 14 bases stayed unmatched. Germline CDR1 reads SGHAT; CDR2 reads FQNNGV. This CDR3 contains 18 residues.

This chain connects TRBV6-2 or TRBV6-3 to TRBJ1-1; D not resolved. The V and J ends lost 6 bases and 1 base respectively, with 12 bases between them. Germline V gene data show CDR1 as MNHEY and CDR2 as SVGEGT. The CDR3 contains 14 residues. The CDR3 coding sequence is TGTGCCAGCAGACCACAAGGCAGGAACACTGAAGCTTTCTTT. It encodes CASRPQGRNTEAFF.